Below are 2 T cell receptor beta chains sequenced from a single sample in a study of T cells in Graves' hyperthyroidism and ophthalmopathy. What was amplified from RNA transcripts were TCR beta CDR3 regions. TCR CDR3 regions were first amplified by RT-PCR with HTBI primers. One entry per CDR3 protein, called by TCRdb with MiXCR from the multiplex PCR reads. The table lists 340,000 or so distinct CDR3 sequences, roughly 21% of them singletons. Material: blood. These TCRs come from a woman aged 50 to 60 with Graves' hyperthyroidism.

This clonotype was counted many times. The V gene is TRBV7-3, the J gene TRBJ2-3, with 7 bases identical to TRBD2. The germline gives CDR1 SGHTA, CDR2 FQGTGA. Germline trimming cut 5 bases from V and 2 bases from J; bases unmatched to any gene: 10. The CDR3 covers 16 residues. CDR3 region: CASSPQGSGFTDTQYF. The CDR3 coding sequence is TGTGCCAGCAGCCCTCAGGGTAGCGGGTTCACAGATACGCAGTATTTT.

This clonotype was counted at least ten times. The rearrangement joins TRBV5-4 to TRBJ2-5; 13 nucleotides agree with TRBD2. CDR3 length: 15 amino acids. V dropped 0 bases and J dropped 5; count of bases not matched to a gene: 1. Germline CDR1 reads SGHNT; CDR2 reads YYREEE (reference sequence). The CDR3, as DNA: TGTGCCAGCAGCTTGGGGGGACTAGCGGGGGAGACCCAGTACTTC. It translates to CASSLGGLAGETQYF.